This T cell receptor beta chain was recovered during a study of blood T cell repertoires in COVID-19. As for the study in general: The study drew acute and convalescent COVID-19 samples from the United States, Italy and Spain.

This clone was seen a single time. The CDR3 runs 13 residues. Trimming took off 2 bases at V and 9 bases at J, with 12 bases between the two ends. CDR1 and CDR2 (germline): SGHRS, YFSETQ. Repertoires were generated with immunoSEQ multiplex PCR, while TCRdb's copy carries only in-frame clones and drops some. Seen here are around 80,000 clones, about 88% observed once, and the top ten hold around 9%. Material for sequencing was peripheral blood. The source is a human donor in a cohort sampled during active COVID-19. This chain uses TRBV5-1 with TRBJ2-1, with D possibly TRBD1 on 6 matching bases. CDR3 loop: CASSLQGRGEQFF. The DNA for the CDR3 is TGCGCCAGCAGCTTACAGGGTCGGGGTGAGCAGTTCTTC.